These 22 T cell receptor beta chains came from one sample sequenced in a study of blood T cell repertoires in COVID-19. This table comes from immunoSEQ multiplex PCR, and its TCRdb copy is limited to in-frame clones, with some not included. Of over 250,000 clones in the sample, about 88% were seen once. Sequencing was done on a sample of peripheral blood. The receptors originated from a woman aged 55-69 years with acute or convalescent COVID-19.

This clone was found a few times. The J gene is TRBJ1-5, the V gene TRBV7-8; the D gene is possibly TRBD1 (5 bases). The V gene's germline CDR1 is SGHVS and CDR2 FQNEAQ. This CDR3 is 13 amino acids long. Trimming took off 4 bases at V and 6 bases at J, with 10 bases between the two ends. The DNA of the CDR3 is TGTGCCAGCAGCTCCGACAGAGCTCAGCCCCAGCATTTT. Translating it yields CASSSDRAQPQHF.

V and J are TRBV19 and TRBJ1-6, with 8 bases aligning to TRBD1. The CDR3 is 15 residues long. Germline-derived CDR1 and CDR2 are LNHDA and SQIVND (reference sequence). Losses at the gene ends were 9 bases for V and 4 bases for J; bases not matched to a gene: 8. CDR3 sequence reads: CASKTGQAYNSPLHF. CDR3 in DNA: TGTGCCAGCAAGACGGGACAGGCTTATAATTCACCCCTCCACTTT.

The V and J genes are TRBV4-2 and TRBJ1-2; possibly TRBD1 for D (6 bases). V lost 4 bases and J lost 8, with 14 bases in between. Germline CDR1 LGHNA, CDR2 YNFKEQ. CDR3 length equals 13 residues. The CDR3 DNA reads TGTGCCAGCAGCCTTAACAGGGATCGAGGCTACACCTTC. It is translated as CASSLNRDRGYTF.

This chain links TRBV7-8 with TRBJ2-6; D might be TRBD1 (6 bases). Germline CDR1 and CDR2: SGHVS and FQNEAQ. This CDR3 spans 16 amino acids. Between the trimmed V and J ends, which lost 5 bases and 1 base, there was a span of 12 bases. CDR3 residues: CASSLPTGSGANVLTF. In DNA, the CDR3 is TGTGCCAGCAGCCTCCCGACAGGTTCTGGGGCCAACGTCCTGACTTTC.

In this sample, this clone turned up a few times. The V gene is TRBV6-6, the J gene TRBJ1-3, with D maybe TRBD1 (5 bases). Trimming took 5 bases from V and 4 from J, leaving 24 bases between them. The CDR3 loop spans 18 amino acids. From germline, CDR1 is MNHNY and CDR2 SVGAGI (reference sequence). The CDR3 sequence: CASSRYPDSFLRGNTIYF. CDR3 sequence (DNA): TGTGCCAGCAGTCGATATCCTGACAGTTTCTTGAGGGGAAACACCATATATTTT.

The rearrangement uses TRBV4-2 and TRBJ2-1; tentative D call: TRBD1 (6 bases). This CDR3 contains 14 residues. Germline CDR1 and CDR2: LGHNA and YNFKEQ. V was clipped by 1 base and J by 9 bases, with 13 bases between them. The CDR3 sequence is CASSQVTGPGEQFF. Written as DNA, the CDR3 is TGTGCCAGCAGCCAAGTCACAGGGCCTGGTGAGCAGTTCTTC.

The rearrangement joins TRBV19 to TRBJ2-7; 15 positions match TRBD2. With V trimmed by 5 bases and J by 0 bases, 14 bases remained unmatched. The CDR3 is 20 residues long. Germline V gene lookup returns CDR1 LNHDA and CDR2 SQIVND (reference sequence). CDR3 sequence: CASSLAPPGTSGRISYEQYF. CDR3 bases: TGTGCCAGTAGTCTCGCCCCACCTGGGACTAGCGGGAGGATCTCCTACGAGCAGTACTTC.

V usage is TRBV18 and J usage is TRBJ2-1; D remains ambiguous. The CDR3 consists of 11 residues. CDR1 KGHSH and CDR2 LQKENI come from the germline V gene. Trimming took off 6 bases at V and 8 bases at J, with 8 bases between the two ends. The CDR3 sequence: CASSYRDEQFF. Here the CDR3 DNA reads TGTGCCAGCTCGTACCGGGATGAGCAGTTCTTC.

Comments on this clone: Relative to the germline gene, one junction end is altered; a read error may explain this. CDR3 loop: CASRGTSGTEEYF. The CDR3 DNA is TGTGCCAGCCGCGGGACTAGCGGAACCGAGGAGTACTTC. The chain has TRBV28 and TRBJ2-7, with 11 bases that match TRBD2. In germline, CDR1 is MDHEN, CDR2 SYDVKM. The CDR3 sequence is 13 residues long. The full variable domain, rest sourced from reference TRBV28 and TRBJ2-7, is DVKVTQSSRYLVKRTGEKVFLECVQDMDHENMFWYRQDPGLGLRLIYFSYDVKMKEKGDIPEGYSVSREKKERFSLILESASTNQTSMYLCASRGTSGTEEYFGPGTRLTVT.

The rearrangement joins TRBV7-2 to TRBJ1-1, with TRBD1 as a possible D gene (5 bases). Between the trimmed V and J ends, which lost 6 bases and 7 bases, there was a span of 15 bases. There are 13 residues in the CDR3. Germline assignment: CDR1 SGHTA and CDR2 FQGNSA. The CDR3, as DNA: TGTGCCAGCAGTTGGGGCCAGGCGTTTGAAGCTTTCTTT. Its translation: CASSWGQAFEAFF.

This clone was observed a single time. This chain links TRBV6-5 with TRBJ2-7; 9 positions agree with TRBD2. Per germline, CDR1 MNHEY and CDR2 SVGAGI. Trimming cost V 2 bases and J 2 bases; bases outside gene matches: 4. This CDR3 is built from 15 residues. The CDR3 sequence: CASSYAAGGAYEQYF. The CDR3, as DNA: TGTGCCAGCAGTTACGCTGCGGGGGGGGCCTACGAGCAGTACTTC.

The rearrangement uses TRBV28 and TRBJ2-7, with D perhaps TRBD2 (5 bases). This CDR3 comprises 14 residues. CDR1 is MDHEN and CDR2 is SYDVKM in the germline V gene. V shed 2 bases and J shed 4 bases, with 12 bases lying between them. DNA of the CDR3: TGTGCCAGCAGTTTACCCCCAGGACTGTACGAGCAGTACTTC. Translation gives CASSLPPGLYEQYF.

The chain carries TRBV30 and TRBJ2-1; TRBD2 matches at 9 bases. The trim removed 8 bases at V and 6 bases at J, leaving 8 bases unmatched. There are 13 residues in the CDR3. Germline-derived CDR1 and CDR2 are GTSNPN and SVGIG (reference sequence). Here the CDR3 DNA reads TGTGCCACCCCGGGACTAGCTGTCAATGAGCAGTTCTTC. It encodes CATPGLAVNEQFF.

This clone was observed a single time. V gene TRBV5-1 combines with J gene TRBJ2-7, with TRBD1 identical over 8 bases. V was pared by 5 bases and J by 3 bases, with 4 bases of the junction left unmatched. This CDR3 is 13 amino acids long. Germline V gene sequence: CDR1 SGHRS, CDR2 YFSETQ. CDR3: CASSYGQGYEQYF. The CDR3 nucleotides read TGCGCCAGCAGTTATGGACAGGGCTACGAGCAGTACTTC.

The gene calls are TRBV3-1 (or the pseudogene TRBV3-2) and TRBJ2-1; tentatively, D is TRBD2 (6 bases). Trimming cost V 0 bases and J 3 bases, with 21 bases left between them. The CDR3 sequence is 19 residues long. Germline V lookup: CDR1 LGHDT, CDR2 YNNKEL (reference sequence). CDR3 protein: CASSQENFSGGRFYNEQFF. The DNA of the CDR3 is TGTGCCAGCAGCCAAGAAAATTTTAGCGGCGGAAGGTTCTACAATGAGCAGTTCTTC.

J is TRBJ1-3 and V is TRBV5-1; possibly TRBD1 for D (5 bases). The V gene's germline CDR1 is SGHRS and CDR2 YFSETQ. The CDR3 loop spans 18 amino acids. The V and J ends lost 4 bases and 0 bases respectively, with 20 bases between them. Here the CDR3 DNA reads TGCGCCAGCAGCCCGACCCCACAGGCCCCTTTCTCTGGAAACACCATATATTTT. Residues: CASSPTPQAPFSGNTIYF.

CDR3 nucleotides: TGTGCCAGCAGCCAGGACAGGGTCTGGGAGACCCAGTACTTC. Protein sequence: CASSQDRVWETQYF. This chain links TRBV3-1 (or the pseudogene TRBV3-2) with TRBJ2-5; 8 bases match TRBD1. This CDR3 spans 14 amino acids. CDR1 LGHDT and CDR2 YNNKEL come from the germline V gene (reference sequence). After removal of 3 bases from V and 5 bases from J, the junction contained 5 bases not matched to a gene.

This chain uses TRBV5-1 with TRBJ2-1, with 16 bases that match TRBD2. The CDR3 sequence is 15 residues long. Germline V gene data show CDR1 as SGHRS and CDR2 as YFSETQ. The V and J ends lost 5 bases and 8 bases, in that order; junction bases with no gene match: 4. The CDR3 region has the DNA TGCGCCAGCAGGGGACTAGCGGGGGGGCCCGATGAGCAGTTCTTC. Residues: CASRGLAGGPDEQFF.

The sample holds a few counts of this clone. The chain is built from TRBV27 and TRBJ1-6; no firm D call. The CDR3 spans 13 residues. Germline CDR1 is MNHEY and CDR2 is SMNVEV (reference sequence). Trimming pared 3 bases from V and 11 bases from J, leaving 11 bases between. The CDR3 here is CASSFQVRTPLHF. CDR3 nucleotides: TGTGCCAGCAGTTTCCAGGTTCGGACACCCCTCCACTTT.

This clone occurred once. The V call is TRBV18, the J call TRBJ2-4; 8 bases map to TRBD2. The CDR3 contains 16 residues. The germline CDR1 and CDR2 sequences are KGHSH and LQKENI. The V and J ends lost 6 bases and 0 bases, in that order; junction bases with no gene match: 7. The CDR3 sequence: CASSPGGVLAKNIQYF. The CDR3 DNA is TGTGCCAGCTCCCCCGGGGGGGTGCTAGCCAAAAACATTCAGTACTTC.

V is TRBV5-8 and J is TRBJ1-5; TRBD1 agrees at 7 bases. The CDR3 length is 15 residues. Germline V gives CDR1 SGHTS, CDR2 YDEGEE. The junction had 6 bases not matched to a gene; V was cut back by 0 bases and J by 6 bases. As DNA, the CDR3 is TGTGCCAGCAGCTTGGAGGGGGCGCGGGGTCAGCCCCAGCATTTT. Its translation is CASSLEGARGQPQHF.

This clone has a single count. The gene calls are TRBV3-1 (or the pseudogene TRBV3-2) and TRBJ2-1; D ambiguous. CDR1 LGHDT and CDR2 YNNKEL come from the germline V gene (reference sequence). The CDR3 has 12 amino acids. With 3 bases removed from V and 8 bases from J, the gap between germline ends came to 8 bases. In nucleotides, the CDR3 is TGTGCCAGCAGCCAGGTGGGCGATGAGCAGTTCTTC. Protein sequence: CASSQVGDEQFF.